Listed below are T cell receptor beta chains from one sample, sequenced in a study of blood T cell repertoires in COVID-19. Data came from immunoSEQ multiplex PCR; TCRdb stores just in-frame clones and leaves some out. Of roughly 190,000 clones listed, approximately 85% were seen once; the top ten hold roughly 5.3%. Sequenced: peripheral blood. The receptor set was obtained from a woman in her seventies with active or convalescent COVID-19. The CDR3 runs from the conserved cysteine through the conserved F or W. Clone size is not always given. Where it is, it says once, few, many or a class for expanded clones.

NA	TRBV12-5	TRBJ2-1	CASGLGLGTGAYNEQFF
NA	TRBV19	TRBJ1-4	CASSIQGASEKLFF
NA	TRBV14	TRBJ2-1	CASSRDSSSYNEQFF
NA	TRBV4-1	TRBJ2-4	CASSPQVAGGGKYIQYF
NA	TRBV18	TRBJ2-7	CASSPEASYEQYF
NA	TRBV28	TRBJ2-2	CASMVLSTGELFF
once	TRBV7-9	TRBJ2-5	CASSSDRGGTQYF
NA	TRBV19	TRBJ2-7	CASRETGKRYEQYF
NA	TRBV11-3	TRBJ2-1	CASSPPTSGYNEQFF
NA	TRBV2	TRBJ2-2	CASSVGTRGLFF
NA	TRBV29-1	TRBJ2-7	CSVRVQGAEQYF
NA	TRBV10-2	TRBJ2-2	CASSELGGPVPGELFF
NA	TRBV7-2	TRBJ2-1	CASRSPGTSAQNEQFF
NA	TRBV5-4	TRBJ2-1	CASSPAGGFRIEQFF
once	TRBV3-1/TRBV3-2	TRBJ1-2	CASSQRGRPGYTF
NA	TRBV5-1	TRBJ2-6	CASSLGQAYSGANVLTF
NA	TRBV7-9	TRBJ1-1	CASSIELLSEAFF
NA	TRBV11-2	TRBJ2-3	CASRGVSDTQYF
NA	TRBV5-1	TRBJ1-4	CASSLRQGSSTNEKLFF
NA	TRBV7-9	TRBJ1-2	CASRSGSGTGINYGYTF
NA	TRBV7-9	TRBJ2-3	CASSLIRSGRSDTQYF
NA	TRBV6-5	TRBJ1-1	CASNFGGGTDEAFF
NA	TRBV2	TRBJ2-3	CASTSQLPSTDTQYF
NA	TRBV2	TRBJ1-5	CASRSRGGQGTYSNQPQHF
NA	TRBV11-2	TRBJ2-1	CASSLVRGGEQFF
few	TRBV30	TRBJ2-2	CAWSVNGRDTGELFF
NA	TRBV7-3	TRBJ2-2	CASSLGPAGVSGELFF
NA	TRBV5-5	TRBJ2-5	CASSFGQGEETQYF
once	TRBV2	TRBJ2-1	CASSAWRGLAALSSYNEQFF
NA	TRBV28	TRBJ1-1	CASNRARGGTEAFF
few	TRBV4-1	TRBJ1-2	CASSHLIGGGNYGYTF
NA	TRBV6-6	TRBJ2-2	CASSWNRGTGELFF
NA	TRBV5-1	TRBJ2-7	CASSLGQGANEQYF